Presented here are 3 T cell receptor beta chains from one specimen sequenced in a study of cytomegalovirus exposure and HLA in healthy donors. PCR amplification relied on 60 Vbeta primers (plus 13 Jbeta primers). Measured with immunoSEQ multiplex PCR; TCRdb has only the in-frame clones, and not every one. This repertoire includes tens of thousands of clones. The specimen was PBMCs. Source of these receptors: a woman aged 30 to 39 in good health and CMV-seronegative.

The chain combines TRBV4-2 with TRBJ2-1; 8 bases fit TRBD2. The germline V gene has CDR1 LGHNA and CDR2 YNFKEQ. J gave up 0 bases and V 0 bases, and 1 base lay outside the gene matches. The CDR3 is 16 amino acids. The chain's CDR3 is CASSQEGTSSYNEQFF. In nucleotides, the CDR3 is TGTGCCAGCAGCCAAGAAGGGACTAGCTCCTACAATGAGCAGTTCTTC.

The chain is built from TRBV19 and TRBJ1-1, with D perhaps TRBD1 (6 bases). Germline V CDR1 and CDR2: LNHDA, SQIVND (reference sequence). Trimming removed 5 bases from V and 2 bases from J, with 21 bases in between. This CDR3 is built from 17 residues. In DNA, the CDR3 is TGTGCCAGTAGTCTCGGGGGGGCAGGGGCACCTAACACTGAAGCTTTCTTT. Protein sequence: CASSLGGAGAPNTEAFF.

On this clone itself: One end of the junction varies from germline; a read error may be responsible. The rearrangement joins TRBV5-1 to TRBJ2-2; possible D gene TRBD1, 5 bases. CDR1 is SGHRS and CDR2 is YFSETQ in the germline V gene. The CDR3 extends over 14 amino acids. CDR3 residues: CASRLDTNTGELFF. The CDR3 DNA reads as TGCGCCAGCAGGTTGGACACGAACACCGGGGAGCTGTTTTTT.